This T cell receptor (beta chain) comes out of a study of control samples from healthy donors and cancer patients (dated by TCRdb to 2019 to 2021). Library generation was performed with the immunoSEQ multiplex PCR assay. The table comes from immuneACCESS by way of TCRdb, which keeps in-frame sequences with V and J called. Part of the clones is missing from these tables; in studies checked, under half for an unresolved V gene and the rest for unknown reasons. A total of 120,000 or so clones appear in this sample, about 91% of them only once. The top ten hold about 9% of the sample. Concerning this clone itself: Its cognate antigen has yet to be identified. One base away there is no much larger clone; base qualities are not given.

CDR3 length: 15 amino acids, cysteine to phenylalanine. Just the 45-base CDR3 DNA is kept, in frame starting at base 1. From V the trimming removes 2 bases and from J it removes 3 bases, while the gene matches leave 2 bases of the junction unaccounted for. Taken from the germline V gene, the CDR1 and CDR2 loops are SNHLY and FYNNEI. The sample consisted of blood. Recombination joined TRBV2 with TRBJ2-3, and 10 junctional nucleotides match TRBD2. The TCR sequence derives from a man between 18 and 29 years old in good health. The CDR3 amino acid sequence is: CASSETSGETDTQYF. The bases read TGTGCCAGCAGTGAAACTAGCGGGGAGACAGATACGCAGTATTTT.